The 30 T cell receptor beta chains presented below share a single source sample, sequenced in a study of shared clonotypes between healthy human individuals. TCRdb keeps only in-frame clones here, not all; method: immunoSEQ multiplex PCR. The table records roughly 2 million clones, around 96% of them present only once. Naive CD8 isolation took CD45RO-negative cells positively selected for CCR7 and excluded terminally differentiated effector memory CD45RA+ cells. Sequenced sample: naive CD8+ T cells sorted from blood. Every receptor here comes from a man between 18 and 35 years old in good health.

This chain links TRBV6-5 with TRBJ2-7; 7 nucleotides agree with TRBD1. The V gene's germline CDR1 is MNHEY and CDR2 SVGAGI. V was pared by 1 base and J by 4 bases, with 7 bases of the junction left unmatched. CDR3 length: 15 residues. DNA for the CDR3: TGTGCCAGCAGTTACTTGACAGGGTTGGCGTACGAGCAGTACTTC. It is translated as CASSYLTGLAYEQYF.

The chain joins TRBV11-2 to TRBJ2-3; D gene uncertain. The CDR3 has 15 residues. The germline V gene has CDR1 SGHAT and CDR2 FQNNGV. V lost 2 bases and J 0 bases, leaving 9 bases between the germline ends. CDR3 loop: CASSLMTTSTDTQYF. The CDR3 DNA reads TGTGCCAGCAGCTTAATGACAACTAGCACAGATACGCAGTATTTT.

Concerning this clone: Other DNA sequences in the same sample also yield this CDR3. In DNA form, the CDR3 reads TGCGCCAGCAGCCAAGACGATGAGGAGACCCAGTACTTC. This sequence encodes CASSQDDEETQYF. This sequence joins TRBV4-1 and TRBJ2-5; D is undetermined. The CDR3 has 13 residues. Germline V lookup: CDR1 MGHRA, CDR2 YSYEKL. V was trimmed by 0 bases and J by 5 bases, leaving 7 bases between them.

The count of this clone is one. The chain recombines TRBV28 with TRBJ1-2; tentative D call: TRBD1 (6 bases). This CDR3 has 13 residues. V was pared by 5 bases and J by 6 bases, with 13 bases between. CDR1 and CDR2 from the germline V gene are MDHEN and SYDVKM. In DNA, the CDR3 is TGTGCCAGCAGTCCAGGGGTCTTTGATGGCTACACCTTC. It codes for CASSPGVFDGYTF.

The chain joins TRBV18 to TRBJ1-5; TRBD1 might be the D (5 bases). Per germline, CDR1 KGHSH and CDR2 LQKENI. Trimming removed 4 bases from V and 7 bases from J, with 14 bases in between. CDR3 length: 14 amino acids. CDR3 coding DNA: TGTGCCAGCTCACAACCCGGGGGGTGGCAGCCCCAGCATTTT. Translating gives CASSQPGGWQPQHF.

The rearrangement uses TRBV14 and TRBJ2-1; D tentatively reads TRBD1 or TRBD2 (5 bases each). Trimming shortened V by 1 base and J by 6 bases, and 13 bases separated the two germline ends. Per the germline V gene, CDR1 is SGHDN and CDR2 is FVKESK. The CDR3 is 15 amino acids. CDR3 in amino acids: CASSQVGGLRNEQFF. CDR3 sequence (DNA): TGTGCCAGCAGCCAAGTTGGGGGTCTTCGCAATGAGCAGTTCTTC.

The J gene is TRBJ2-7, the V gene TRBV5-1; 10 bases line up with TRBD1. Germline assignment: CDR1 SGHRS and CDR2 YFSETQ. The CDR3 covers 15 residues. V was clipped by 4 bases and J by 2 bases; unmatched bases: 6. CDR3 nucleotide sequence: TGCGCCAGCAGCCCGGGACAGGGGAATGCCTACGAGCAGTACTTC. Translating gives CASSPGQGNAYEQYF.

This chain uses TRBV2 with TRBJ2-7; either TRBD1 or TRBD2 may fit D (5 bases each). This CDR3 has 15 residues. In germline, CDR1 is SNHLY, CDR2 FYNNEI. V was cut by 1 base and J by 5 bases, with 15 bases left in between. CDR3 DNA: TGTGCCAGCAGTGAAGTAGGGACCCAGAGTCACGAGCAGTACTTC. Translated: CASSEVGTQSHEQYF.

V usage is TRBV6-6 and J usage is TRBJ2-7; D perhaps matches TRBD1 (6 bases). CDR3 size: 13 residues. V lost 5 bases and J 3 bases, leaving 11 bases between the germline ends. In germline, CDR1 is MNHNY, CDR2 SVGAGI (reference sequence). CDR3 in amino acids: CASSRDTYYEQYF. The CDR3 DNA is TGTGCCAGCAGTCGGGACACTTACTACGAGCAGTACTTC.

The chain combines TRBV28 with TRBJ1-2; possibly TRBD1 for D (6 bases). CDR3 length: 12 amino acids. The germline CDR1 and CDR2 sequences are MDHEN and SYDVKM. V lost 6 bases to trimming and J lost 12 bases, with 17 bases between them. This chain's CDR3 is CASRAEGVGDTF. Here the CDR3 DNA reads TGTGCCAGCAGGGCGGAGGGGGTAGGGGACACCTTC.

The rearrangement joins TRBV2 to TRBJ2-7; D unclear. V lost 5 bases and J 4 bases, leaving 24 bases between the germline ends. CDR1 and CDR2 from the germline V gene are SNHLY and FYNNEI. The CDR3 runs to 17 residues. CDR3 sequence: CASSTSPMNIIEYEQYF. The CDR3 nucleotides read TGTGCCAGCAGTACCTCCCCAATGAATATTATTGAATACGAGCAGTACTTC.

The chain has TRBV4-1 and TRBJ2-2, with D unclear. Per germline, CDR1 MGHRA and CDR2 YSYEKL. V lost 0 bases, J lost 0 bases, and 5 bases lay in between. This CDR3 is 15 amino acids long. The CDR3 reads CASSQELANTGELFF. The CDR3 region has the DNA TGCGCCAGCAGCCAAGAGTTAGCGAACACCGGGGAGCTGTTTTTT.

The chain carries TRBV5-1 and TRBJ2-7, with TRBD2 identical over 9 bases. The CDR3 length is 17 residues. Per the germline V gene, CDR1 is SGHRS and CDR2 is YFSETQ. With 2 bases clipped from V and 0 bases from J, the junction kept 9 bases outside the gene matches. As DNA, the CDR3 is TGCGCCAGCAGCTTCTCGGCTAGCGGGATTAGCTCCTACGAGCAGTACTTC. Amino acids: CASSFSASGISSYEQYF.

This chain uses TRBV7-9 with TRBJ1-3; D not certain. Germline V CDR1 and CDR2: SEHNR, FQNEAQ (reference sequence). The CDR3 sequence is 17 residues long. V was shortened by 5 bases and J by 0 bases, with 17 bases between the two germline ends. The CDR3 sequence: CASSQTSSEGSGNTIYF. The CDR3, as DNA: TGTGCCAGCAGCCAGACCTCTTCGGAAGGCTCTGGAAACACCATATATTTT.

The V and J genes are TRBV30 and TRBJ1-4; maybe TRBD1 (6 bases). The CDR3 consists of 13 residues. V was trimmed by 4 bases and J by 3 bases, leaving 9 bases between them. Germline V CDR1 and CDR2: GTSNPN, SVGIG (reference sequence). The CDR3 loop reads CAWTDRPNEKLFF. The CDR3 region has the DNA TGTGCCTGGACCGACAGGCCTAATGAAAAACTGTTTTTT.

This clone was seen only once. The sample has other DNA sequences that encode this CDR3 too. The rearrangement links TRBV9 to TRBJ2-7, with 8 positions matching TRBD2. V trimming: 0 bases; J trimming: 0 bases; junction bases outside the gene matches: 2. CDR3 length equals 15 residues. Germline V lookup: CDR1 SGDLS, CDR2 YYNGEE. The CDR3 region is CASSVGGTSSYEQYF. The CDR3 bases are TGTGCCAGCAGCGTAGGGGGGACTAGCTCCTACGAGCAGTACTTC.

The CDR3 loop is CASGLDSSLKTTGELFF. The CDR3 DNA reads as TGTGCCAGTGGCTTAGATAGCAGTCTCAAGACCACCGGGGAGCTGTTTTTT. V and J are TRBV7-6 and TRBJ2-2; D unresolved. The CDR3 spans 17 residues. V lost 9 bases to trimming and J lost 4 bases, with 24 bases between them. The germline gives CDR1 SGHVS, CDR2 FNYEAQ.

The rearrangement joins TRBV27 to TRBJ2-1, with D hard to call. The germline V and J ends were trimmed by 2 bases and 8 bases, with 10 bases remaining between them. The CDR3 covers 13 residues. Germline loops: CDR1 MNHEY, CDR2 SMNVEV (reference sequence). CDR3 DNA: TGTGCCAGCAGTTTAATTCCCCCCGATGAGCAGTTCTTC. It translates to CASSLIPPDEQFF.

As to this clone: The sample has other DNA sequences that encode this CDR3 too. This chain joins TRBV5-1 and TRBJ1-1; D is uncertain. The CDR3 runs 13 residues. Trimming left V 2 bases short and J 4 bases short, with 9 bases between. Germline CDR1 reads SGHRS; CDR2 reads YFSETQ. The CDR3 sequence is CASSLSGGTEAFF. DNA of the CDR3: TGCGCCAGCAGCTTATCGGGAGGCACTGAAGCTTTCTTT.

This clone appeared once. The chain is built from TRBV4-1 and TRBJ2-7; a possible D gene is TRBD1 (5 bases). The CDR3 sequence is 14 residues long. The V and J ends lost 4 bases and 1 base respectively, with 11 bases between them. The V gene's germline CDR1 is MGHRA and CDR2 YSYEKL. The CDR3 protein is CASSLQGSSYEQYF. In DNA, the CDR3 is TGCGCCAGCAGCCTGCAGGGCTCTTCCTACGAGCAGTACTTC.

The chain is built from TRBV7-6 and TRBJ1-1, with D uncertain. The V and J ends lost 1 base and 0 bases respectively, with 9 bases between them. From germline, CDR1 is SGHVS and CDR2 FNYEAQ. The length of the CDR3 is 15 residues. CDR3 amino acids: CASSLESDMNTEAFF. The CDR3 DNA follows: TGTGCCAGCAGCTTAGAAAGCGATATGAACACTGAAGCTTTCTTT. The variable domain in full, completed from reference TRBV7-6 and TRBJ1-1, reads GAGVSQSPRYKVTKRGQDVALRCDPISGHVSLYWYRQALGQGPEFLTYFNYEAQQDKSGLPNDRFSAERPEGSISTLTIQRTEQRDSAMYRCASSLESDMNTEAFFGQGTRLTVV.

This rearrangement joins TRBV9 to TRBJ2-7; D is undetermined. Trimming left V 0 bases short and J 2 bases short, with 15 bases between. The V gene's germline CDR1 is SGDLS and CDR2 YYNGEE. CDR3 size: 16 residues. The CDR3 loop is CASSVGSLGSAYEQYF. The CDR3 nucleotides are TGTGCCAGCAGCGTAGGGAGCTTGGGCAGTGCCTACGAGCAGTACTTC.

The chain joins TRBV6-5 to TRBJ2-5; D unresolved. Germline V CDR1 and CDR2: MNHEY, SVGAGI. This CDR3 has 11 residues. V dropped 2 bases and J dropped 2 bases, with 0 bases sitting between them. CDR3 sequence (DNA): TGTGCCAGCAGTTACCAAGAGACCCAGTACTTC. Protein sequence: CASSYQETQYF.

CDR3 nucleotide sequence: TGTGCCAGCAGTAATGACTGGCCAGATATACCCTACGAGCAGTACTTC. Translated, it gives CASSNDWPDIPYEQYF. The chain joins TRBV27 to TRBJ2-7; D not certain. Germline CDR1 is MNHEY and CDR2 is SMNVEV (reference sequence). The CDR3 sequence is 16 residues long. Trimming cost V 5 bases and J 2 bases, with 19 bases left between them.

CDR3 region: CASSLEGGVVYEQYF. CDR3 nucleotide sequence: TGTGCCAGCAGTTTAGAGGGGGGGGTGGTCTACGAGCAGTACTTC. This chain joins TRBV27 and TRBJ2-7; possibly TRBD2 for D (7 bases). The CDR3 has 15 residues. CDR1 is MNHEY and CDR2 is SMNVEV in the germline V gene (reference sequence). V gave up 2 bases and J gave up 3 bases, with 14 bases separating them.

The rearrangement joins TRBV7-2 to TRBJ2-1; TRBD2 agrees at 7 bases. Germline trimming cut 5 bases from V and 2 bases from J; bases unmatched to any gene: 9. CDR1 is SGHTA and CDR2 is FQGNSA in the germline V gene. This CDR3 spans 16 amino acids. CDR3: CASSSLLAPPYNEQFF. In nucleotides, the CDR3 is TGTGCCAGCAGCAGTTTACTAGCGCCTCCCTACAATGAGCAGTTCTTC.

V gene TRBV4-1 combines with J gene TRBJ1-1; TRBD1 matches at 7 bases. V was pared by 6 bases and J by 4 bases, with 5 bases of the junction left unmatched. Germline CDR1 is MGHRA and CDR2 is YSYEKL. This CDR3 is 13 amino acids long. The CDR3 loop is CASRPQGTTEAFF. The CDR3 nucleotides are TGCGCCAGCAGGCCACAGGGGACCACTGAAGCTTTCTTT.

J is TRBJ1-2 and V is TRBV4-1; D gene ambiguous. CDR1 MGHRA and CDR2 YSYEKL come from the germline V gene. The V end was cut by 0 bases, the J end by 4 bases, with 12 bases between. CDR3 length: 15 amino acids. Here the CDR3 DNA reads TGCGCCAGCAGCCAAGATTGGGATCCCGCCTATGGCTACACCTTC. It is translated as CASSQDWDPAYGYTF.

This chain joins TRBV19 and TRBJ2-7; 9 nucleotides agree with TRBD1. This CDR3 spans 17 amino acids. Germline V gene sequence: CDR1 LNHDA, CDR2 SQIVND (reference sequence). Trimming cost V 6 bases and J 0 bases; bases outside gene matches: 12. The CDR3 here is CASSENFGQGSSYEQYF. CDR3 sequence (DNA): TGTGCCAGTAGCGAAAACTTCGGACAGGGGAGCTCCTACGAGCAGTACTTC.

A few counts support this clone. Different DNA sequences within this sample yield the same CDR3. CDR3 in amino acids: CASSGGTDTQYF. The DNA for the CDR3 is TGTGCCAGCAGCGGGGGGACAGATACGCAGTATTTT. The J gene is TRBJ2-3, the V gene TRBV9; D may correspond to TRBD1 or TRBD2 (5 bases each). The length of the CDR3 is 12 residues. V shed 3 bases and J shed 3 bases, with 5 bases lying between them. CDR1 is SGDLS, CDR2 YYNGEE, per germline.